Presented here are 15 T cell receptor beta chains from one specimen sequenced in a study of OX40 agonist ivuxolimab in advanced cancers. Method: immunoSEQ multiplex PCR; TCRdb's copy keeps in-frame clones and lacks some. The sample records roughly 51,000 clones, 80% to 90% being singletons. The sample was CD4+ or CD8+ T cells sorted from blood, taken in a trial of the OX40 agonist ivuxolimab. These receptor sequences come from an adult with an advanced solid tumor such as melanoma, head and neck, liver or kidney cancer.

V is TRBV7-6 and J is TRBJ1-1; 7 bases fit TRBD1. Germline V gene data show CDR1 as SGHVS and CDR2 as FNYEAQ. This CDR3 has 15 amino acids. V shed 1 base, J shed 6 bases, and the junction held 8 bases outside the gene matches. Here the CDR3 reads CASSLVVGQVAEAFF. CDR3 coding DNA: TGTGCCAGCAGCTTAGTAGTAGGACAGGTCGCTGAAGCTTTCTTT.

This chain joins TRBV11-2 and TRBJ2-2; 7 positions agree with TRBD1. Germline V gene sequence: CDR1 SGHAT, CDR2 FQNNGV. The CDR3 runs 15 residues. Unmatched junction bases numbered 6, after V lost 3 bases and J lost 5 bases. CDR3 residues: CASSFSQGDTGELFF. For the CDR3, the DNA is TGTGCCAGCAGCTTCTCCCAGGGGGATACCGGGGAGCTGTTTTTT.

CDR3 sequence reads: CASSSGRSSYEQYF. The CDR3 DNA follows: TGTGCCAGTAGTTCAGGACGGAGCTCCTACGAGCAGTACTTC. The chain couples TRBV19 to TRBJ2-7; no definite D call. Between the trimmed V and J ends, which lost 5 bases and 0 bases, there was a span of 11 bases. The V gene's germline CDR1 is LNHDA and CDR2 SQIVND (reference sequence). The CDR3 runs 14 residues.

CDR3 nucleotide sequence: TGTGCCAGCAGTTACCAGGGGCGGTCCTACAATGAGCAGTTCTTC. This codes for CASSYQGRSYNEQFF. J is TRBJ2-1 and V is TRBV2, with a possible D match to TRBD1 (6 bases). CDR3 size: 15 residues. With 5 bases removed from V and 1 base from J, the gap between germline ends came to 12 bases. Germline V gene lookup returns CDR1 SNHLY and CDR2 FYNNEI.

The chain couples TRBV7-9 to TRBJ2-3; 9 positions agree with TRBD1. CDR1 and CDR2 from the germline V gene are SEHNR and FQNEAQ (reference sequence). The length of the CDR3 is 15 residues. V shed 5 bases, J shed 4 bases, and the junction held 7 bases outside the gene matches. For the CDR3, the DNA is TGTGCCAGCAGCCAACAGGGACAGGGCGCAGATACGCAGTATTTT. This codes for CASSQQGQGADTQYF.

Details on this clone: This same CDR3 is encoded by further DNA sequences in the sample. This chain links TRBV2 with TRBJ2-5; the match to TRBD2 covers 13 bases. Trimming removed 6 bases from V and 1 base from J; junction bases left unmatched: 8. The CDR3 is made up of 17 amino acids. Looked up from germline, CDR1 is SNHLY and CDR2 is FYNNEI. The CDR3 nucleotides are TGTGCCAGCAGCAGACTAGCGGGGGGCCTGACCCAAGAGACCCAGTACTTC. Translation gives CASSRLAGGLTQETQYF.

The V gene is TRBV5-1, the J gene TRBJ1-2, with TRBD1 matching over 8 bases. The V gene end was trimmed by 4 bases and the J gene end by 4 bases; junction bases not matched to a gene: 6. CDR1 SGHRS and CDR2 YFSETQ come from the germline V gene. The length of the CDR3 is 14 residues. The CDR3 loop is CASSPDRVTYGYTF. For the CDR3, the DNA is TGCGCCAGCAGCCCGGACAGGGTGACCTATGGCTACACCTTC.

This chain joins TRBV7-2 and TRBJ2-5, with D perhaps TRBD2 (6 bases). CDR3 length equals 15 residues. Germline CDR1 SGHTA, CDR2 FQGNSA. Trimming took off 6 bases at V and 0 bases at J, with 14 bases between the two ends. CDR3 DNA: TGTGCCAGCAGTCCGGGGGAGGTTTACCAAGAGACCCAGTACTTC. Its translation is CASSPGEVYQETQYF.

J is TRBJ2-3 and V is TRBV5-1; 10 positions agree with TRBD2. J was trimmed by 3 bases and V by 0 bases; bases with no gene match: 4. From germline, CDR1 is SGHRS and CDR2 YFSETQ. This CDR3 is built from 16 residues. As DNA, the CDR3 is TGCGCCAGCAGCTTGGCTCCAGCGGGAGGGACAGATACGCAGTATTTT. Protein: CASSLAPAGGTDTQYF.

The gene calls are TRBV11-2 and TRBJ2-1; a weak D match, TRBD2 (6 bases). The CDR3 runs 15 residues. Trimming removed 4 bases at V and 9 bases at J, with 19 bases between. Germline lookup yields CDR1 SGHAT and CDR2 FQNNGV. This chain's CDR3 is CASSSDYPSAGEQFF. The CDR3 nucleotides are TGTGCCAGCAGCTCGGACTACCCCTCAGCGGGTGAGCAGTTCTTC.

The J gene is TRBJ1-1, the V gene TRBV5-8; TRBD1 aligns across 9 bases. The CDR3 is 15 residues long. The junction had 5 bases not matched to a gene; V was cut back by 4 bases and J by 1 base. The germline gives CDR1 SGHTS, CDR2 YDEGEE. The DNA of the CDR3 is TGTGCCAGCAGCCTCCGGGACAGGGAGAACACTGAAGCTTTCTTT. Translation: CASSLRDRENTEAFF.

This chain joins TRBV5-4 and TRBJ1-1; D uncertain. V was trimmed by 4 bases and J by 5 bases, leaving 15 bases between them. Germline values: CDR1 SGHNT, CDR2 YYREEE (reference sequence). This CDR3 is built from 14 residues. CDR3 in DNA: TGTGCCAGCAGCGCTGATCGGGTGTTGACTGAAGCTTTCTTT. Encoded protein: CASSADRVLTEAFF.

The genes are TRBV7-8 and TRBJ2-5; TRBD2 matches 9 bases. Losses at the gene ends were 5 bases for V and 9 bases for J; bases not matched to a gene: 22. This CDR3 has 18 residues. The germline gives CDR1 SGHVS, CDR2 FQNEAQ. The CDR3 nucleotides read TGTGCCAGCAGCCACAGGGGTAGCGGGGGCGCCGGAATGGATGCCCAGTACTTC. As protein: CASSHRGSGGAGMDAQYF.

V and J are TRBV28 and TRBJ2-5, with TRBD1 matching over 9 bases. CDR3 length equals 13 residues. V lost 5 bases, J lost 5 bases, and 3 bases stayed unmatched. From germline, CDR1 is MDHEN and CDR2 SYDVKM. The CDR3 sequence: CASSRTGEETQYF. The CDR3 nucleotides read TGTGCCAGCAGTCGGACAGGGGAGGAGACCCAGTACTTC.

This sequence joins TRBV28 and TRBJ2-7, with a tentative D call TRBD2 (6 bases). The V end lost 9 bases, the J end lost 2 bases, and 8 bases lay between the germline ends. Germline V gene sequence: CDR1 MDHEN, CDR2 SYDVKM. CDR3 size: 11 residues. CDR3 sequence: CASGTPYEQYF. The CDR3 DNA reads as TGTGCCAGTGGGACTCCCTACGAGCAGTACTTC.